This TCR beta chain is from a study of graft-versus-host responses after intestinal transplantation. With 0 bases removed from V and 7 bases from J, the gap between germline ends came to 19 bases. Germline V gene lookup returns CDR1 SGHRS and CDR2 YFSETQ. The length of the CDR3 is 16 residues. Sequencing was performed with immunoSEQ multiplex PCR; in TCRdb, only in-frame clones are kept and a portion is missing. The sample lists over 75,000 clones; around nine tenths were seen once. A word on this clone: Its specificity is unknown.

The V gene is TRBV5-1, the J gene TRBJ1-2; D not resolved. This TCR came from a human donor who was the organ donor for an intestinal transplant. Sequencing used unstimulated CD8+ T cells sorted from spleen or lymph node cells, obtained before transplant. CDR3 coding DNA: TGCGCCAGCAGCTTGGATAGTGCCGGGGTGTCCGCTGGCTACACCTTC. It is translated as CASSLDSAGVSAGYTF.